Reported below is one T cell receptor (beta chain). The antigen is not known. Clones were sequenced by immunoSEQ multiplex PCR, and TCRdb holds only the in-frame ones, with some missing. The sample records about 160,000 clones, nearly 90% being singletons. This sample is drawn from a study of cytomegalovirus exposure and HLA in healthy donors. Notes on the study in general: In a later analysis, first-cohort TCR clusters were found to tend to co-occur in the approximately 120 validation repertoires. The study flagged approximately 180 TCR beta chains as cytomegalovirus-associated. For cytomegalovirus status, the classifier reportedly gave diagnoses with high specificity and sensitivity.

Trimming took 6 bases from V and 7 from J; bases not matched to a gene: 3. The germline CDR1 and CDR2 sequences are MDHEN and SYDVKM. This CDR3 is 14 amino acids long. An approximately 120-subject validation cohort, separate from the approximately 610-subject first cohort, supplied the donors. The rearrangement links TRBV28 to TRBJ2-2; 12 nucleotides agree with TRBD2. The source is a man aged 18 to 29 in good health and CMV-seropositive. Source material: PBMCs. DNA of the CDR3: TGTGCCAGCAGGACTAGCGGGAGAGGCGGGGAGCTGTTTTTT. This codes for CASRTSGRGGELFF.